This TCR beta chain was retrieved from a study of T-cell memory formation after mild COVID-19. MiXCR was run by TCRdb on the 5' RACE reads, yielding one entry per CDR3 protein. The sample contains around 300,000 distinct CDR3 sequences, roughly 8.2% of which appear only once. This clonotype was recorded many times. CDR1 is SNHLY and CDR2 is FYNNEI in the germline V gene. The CDR3 contains 14 residues. Trimming removed 2 bases from V and 2 bases from J; junction bases left unmatched: 2. This chain links TRBV2 with TRBJ2-7; 8 positions agree with TRBD1. The sequencing sample was made of PBMCs or a T cell subset sorted from them (not recorded which). This clonotype was obtained from a man aged 18 to 29 who had mild COVID-19 (a few samples of this study predate the infection). Cell type and time point are not known. CDR3 loop: CASSEQGATYEQYV. DNA for the CDR3: TGTGCCAGCAGTGAACAGGGGGCGACCTACGAGCAGTACGTC.